This T cell receptor (beta chain) originates from a study of CD8+ T cells in alopecia areata. Study as a whole: Scoring of severity for treated patients was based on percentage of affected scalp area. General study results and limits: In blood and scalp, many expanded lesional clones persisted during tofacitinib. Higher clonality than in normal scalp was seen in lesional scalp, especially alopecia totalis/universalis.

The CDR3 is 14 amino acids. Trimming took 3 bases from V and 2 from J, leaving 9 bases between them. Germline V CDR1 and CDR2: SGHTA, FQGNSA. Reverse transcription of extracted RNA yielded cDNA, which provided the sequencing template. Method: immunoSEQ multiplex PCR; TCRdb's copy keeps in-frame clones and lacks some. The repertoire includes just under 65,000 clones, roughly 50% of them detected once, and roughly 22% sits in the top ten. Noted treatment: oral pan-JAK inhibitor, 5-10 mg twice daily. To note about this clone: Antigen unknown.

This clonotype was sampled from a human donor with alopecia areata. J is TRBJ2-3 and V is TRBV7-2, with D possibly TRBD1 on 5 matching bases. Sample: CD8+ T cells sorted from blood, taken at approximately week 36, from a patient treated with tofacitinib. The CDR3 sequence: CASSFRQHTDTQYF. In DNA, the CDR3 is TGTGCCAGCAGCTTCAGACAGCACACAGATACGCAGTATTTT.